This is a list of T cell receptor beta chains from one sample in a study of Ad26.COV2.S vaccination and SARS-CoV-2 variants. Clones were sequenced by immunoSEQ multiplex PCR, and TCRdb holds only the in-frame ones, with some missing. The data hold 350,000 to 450,000 clones, with around 89% observed a single time. The material sequenced was peripheral blood, taken in a trial of Ad26.COV2.S vaccine versus placebo. The receptors here all came from a person between 18 and 60 years old who received the Ad26.COV2.S COVID-19 vaccine or a placebo. The CDR3 runs from the conserved cysteine through the conserved F or W. The order of the fields is D gene, V gene, J gene, clone size, CDR3 protein, CDR3 DNA. The D gene is left open where the match is weak. Some rows have no size entry. The others give once, few or many, or a class for an expanded clone.

d_gene: TRBD1
v_gene: TRBV12-3/TRBV12-4
j_gene: TRBJ2-7
abundance: -
CDR3aa: CASRAGTAYEQYF
CDR3nt: TGTGCCAGCAGGGCCGGGACAGCCTACGAGCAGTACTTC

d_gene: -
v_gene: TRBV30
j_gene: TRBJ1-1
abundance: -
CDR3aa: CACAARAEAFF
CDR3nt: TGTGCCTGCGCGGCGAGGGCTGAAGCTTTCTTT

d_gene: -
v_gene: TRBV13
j_gene: TRBJ2-1
abundance: -
CDR3aa: CASSLEQKGVYNEQFF
CDR3nt: TGTGCCAGCAGCTTAGAACAAAAGGGGGTTTACAATGAGCAGTTCTTC

d_gene: -
v_gene: TRBV28
j_gene: TRBJ1-3
abundance: -
CDR3aa: CASSFNFGGNSGNTIYF
CDR3nt: TGTGCCAGCAGTTTCAATTTTGGTGGGAACTCTGGAAACACCATATATTTT

d_gene: -
v_gene: TRBV4-2
j_gene: TRBJ1-2
abundance: few
CDR3aa: CASSHNTGFYGYTF
CDR3nt: TGTGCCAGCAGCCATAATACAGGGTTCTATGGCTACACCTTC

d_gene: TRBD2
v_gene: TRBV15
j_gene: TRBJ2-5
abundance: -
CDR3aa: CATSSSGRVMETQYF
CDR3nt: TGTGCCACCAGCAGTAGCGGGAGGGTGATGGAGACCCAGTACTTC

d_gene: -
v_gene: TRBV19
j_gene: TRBJ2-5
abundance: -
CDR3aa: CASSIDYSAAQYF
CDR3nt: TGTGCCAGTAGTATAGATTACTCTGCTGCCCAGTACTTC

d_gene: -
v_gene: TRBV5-1
j_gene: TRBJ1-5
abundance: -
CDR3aa: CASRYDSNQPQHF
CDR3nt: TGCGCCAGCAGGTATGATAGCAATCAGCCCCAGCATTTT

d_gene: TRBD1
v_gene: TRBV6-1
j_gene: TRBJ2-7
abundance: -
CDR3aa: CASSELLGTGGPYEQYF
CDR3nt: TGTGCCAGCAGTGAATTATTAGGGACAGGGGGCCCCTACGAGCAGTACTTC

d_gene: -
v_gene: TRBV7-3
j_gene: TRBJ1-6
abundance: few
CDR3aa: CASSLKGQGNSPLHF
CDR3nt: TGTGCCAGCAGCTTAAAGGGGCAGGGGAATTCACCCCTCCACTTT